Listed below are T cell receptor beta chains from one sample, sequenced in a study of T cells in Graves' hyperthyroidism and ophthalmopathy. TCRdb reprocessed the multiplex PCR reads via MiXCR and lists one record per CDR3 protein. The sample has about 620,000 distinct CDR3 sequences; under 20% are singletons. The sequencing sample was made of blood. All receptors come from a woman in her twenties or thirties with Graves' hyperthyroidism. The CDR3 runs from the conserved cysteine through the conserved F or W. The D gene is left open where the match is weak. For some rows the clone size is stated as once, few or many, or as a class when expanded; others skip it.

many,TRBJ2-7,TRBV30,15,NA,TGTGCCTGGAGTGATCCGAGGCGAGCCACCTACGAGCAGTACTTC,CAWSDPRRATYEQYF
many,TRBJ2-2,TRBV7-3,16,NA,TGTGCCAGCAGCTTAGGCGGGCAGGGGAACACCGGGGAGCTGTTTTTT,CASSLGGQGNTGELFF
many,TRBJ2-3,TRBV6-5,14,NA,TGTGCCAGCAGTTATCAAGTGGGCACAGATACGCAGTATTTT,CASSYQVGTDTQYF
once,TRBJ1-1,TRBV3-1,14,NA,TGTGCCAGCAGCCAACAGGGCGTGACCACTGAAGCTTTCTTT,CASSQQGVTTEAFF
few,TRBJ1-6,TRBV6-2/TRBV6-3,15,NA,TGTGCCAGCACCGAGACAGCGTTCTATAATTCACCCCTCCACTTT,CASTETAFYNSPLHF
few,TRBJ1-2,TRBV3-1,17,NA,TGTGCCAGCAGCCAAGATCTTGGTGGGGGCCGGGGCTATGGCTACACCTTC,CASSQDLGGGRGYGYTF
many,TRBJ1-5,TRBV6-1,15,NA,TGTGCCAGCAGTGAAGAGGCAGTCTTCAATCAGCCCCAGCATTTT,CASSEEAVFNQPQHF
NA,TRBJ2-7,TRBV6-1,14,NA,TGTGCCAGCAGTCGAAACCAGGGATCCTACGAGCAGTACTTC,CASSRNQGSYEQYF
many,TRBJ2-1,TRBV2,11,NA,TGTGCCAGCAGCGGCGTGGATGAGCAGTTCTTC,CASSGVDEQFF
many,TRBJ1-2,TRBV7-2,15,TRBD1,TGTGCCAGCAGCTCAACGGCAGGGGGCAGCTATGGCTACACCTTC,CASSSTAGGSYGYTF
many,TRBJ2-1,TRBV5-1,14,NA,TGCGCCAGCAGCCTGGTGGGACTGAACAATGAGCAGTTCTTC,CASSLVGLNNEQFF
NA,TRBJ2-5,TRBV12-3/TRBV12-4,16,TRBD2,TGTGCCAGCAGTCCCTCGACTAGCGGGAGGAAAGAGACCCGGTACTTC,CASSPSTSGRKETRYF
few,TRBJ1-2,TRBV20-1,14,TRBD1,TGCAGTGCTAGAGACAGGGGGCTTAGCTATGGCTACACCTTC,CSARDRGLSYGYTF
few,TRBJ2-3,TRBV18,16,NA,TGTGCCAGCTCACCGTTAGGGACCCAAACAGCTGATACGCAGTATTTT,CASSPLGTQTADTQYF
many,TRBJ2-1,TRBV7-9,16,TRBD1,TGTGCCAGCAGCTCCGGACAGGGATCGCCTTACAATGAGCAGTTCTTC,CASSSGQGSPYNEQFF
many,TRBJ2-1,TRBV13,16,NA,TGTGCCAGCAGCGAGCCCGGGAGCACCCGTCGTACTGAGCAGTTCTTC,CASSEPGSTRRTEQFF
many,TRBJ2-1,TRBV28,13,NA,TGTGCCAGCAGTGATCCAACGGGAAATGAGCAGTTCTTC,CASSDPTGNEQFF
many,TRBJ2-1,TRBV7-2,16,TRBD2,TGTGCCAGCAGCTTAGGGGTAGCGGGAGCGGAAAATGAGCAGTTCTTC,CASSLGVAGAENEQFF
NA,TRBJ1-1,TRBV7-2,13,TRBD1,TGTGCCAGCAGCTCCCTACAGGGGTTTGAAGCTTTCTTT,CASSSLQGFEAFF
many,TRBJ1-1,TRBV6-5,14,TRBD1,TGTGCCAGCAGTTACGGGACAGGGGACACTGAAGCTTTCTTT,CASSYGTGDTEAFF
NA,TRBJ2-7,TRBV30,13,TRBD2,TGTGCCTGGAGTACTGGACTAGTGCGCGAGCAGTACTTC,CAWSTGLVREQYF
NA,TRBJ1-5,TRBV4-3,15,NA,TGCGCCAGCAGCCAGATAAGGGGTGGTAATCAGCCCCAGCATTTT,CASSQIRGGNQPQHF
few,TRBJ2-5,TRBV19,15,TRBD2,TGTGCCAGTAGTATCCTAGCGGCGCCTATGGAGACCCAGTACTTC,CASSILAAPMETQYF
NA,TRBJ1-1,TRBV7-3,15,NA,TGTGCCAGCAGCTTAAATCCAGGATTGAACACTGAAGCTTTCTTT,CASSLNPGLNTEAFF
few,TRBJ2-2,TRBV7-2,14,TRBD2,TGTGCCAGCAGCCCACTGGGGAGGGGCGGGGAGCTGTTTTTT,CASSPLGRGGELFF
many,TRBJ2-7,TRBV7-2,15,TRBD2,TGTGCCAGCAGCTCATCTAGCGGGGTGCTACGAGAGCAGTACTTC,CASSSSSGVLREQYF
many,TRBJ2-6,TRBV29-1,16,TRBD1,TGCAGCGTCTCTAGGGACAGGGGTCCTGGGGCCAACGTCCTGACTTTC,CSVSRDRGPGANVLTF
few,TRBJ2-5,TRBV28,14,TRBD1,TGTGCCAGCAGTTACAGACAGGGGGCAGAGACCCAGTACTTC,CASSYRQGAETQYF
many,TRBJ2-3,TRBV5-4,15,NA,TGTGCCAGCAGATTGGGCGGGACAGACCCAGATACGCAGTATTTT,CASRLGGTDPDTQYF
NA,TRBJ2-5,TRBV19,15,NA,TGTGCCAGTAGTACGCTCCAAGCTGCCCAAGAGACCCAGTACTTC,CASSTLQAAQETQYF
few,TRBJ2-1,TRBV7-6,14,NA,TGTGCCAGCAGCTTCGCCGGGGCCTTAAATGAGCAGTTCTTC,CASSFAGALNEQFF
NA,TRBJ2-1,TRBV3-1,17,TRBD2,TGTGCCAGCAGCCAAGATCCGGGGCTAGCGGGAAACAATGAGCAGTTCTTC,CASSQDPGLAGNNEQFF
many,TRBJ1-2,TRBV6-1,14,NA,TGTGCCAGCAGCCCCCTGGACAGATGGGTAGGCTACACCTTC,CASSPLDRWVGYTF
many,TRBJ2-7,TRBV6-1,18,TRBD2,TGTGCCAGCAGTGGGGAAAATCCGACTAGCGGGAGAGTGGGCGAGCAGTACTTC,CASSGENPTSGRVGEQYF
many,TRBJ2-7,TRBV28,14,NA,TGTGCCAGCAGGACCTTGGGAGTTTCCTACGAGCAGTACTTC,CASRTLGVSYEQYF
NA,TRBJ1-2,TRBV4-2,14,NA,TGTGCCAGCAGCCAAGACGTTTCTAACTATGGCTACACCTTC,CASSQDVSNYGYTF
many,TRBJ2-1,TRBV6-2/TRBV6-3,15,NA,TGTGCCAGCAGTCACGGACAGAGCTCCTACAATGAGCAGTTCTTC,CASSHGQSSYNEQFF
NA,TRBJ2-7,TRBV20-1,15,TRBD2,TGCAGTGCTGACACCGGGACTAGCGTTGCCTACGAGCAGTACTTC,CSADTGTSVAYEQYF
NA,TRBJ1-5,TRBV28,18,TRBD1,TGTGCCAGCCAATCAAGGGGGCGAGTGGTGGCAAGCAATCAGCCCCAGCATTTT,CASQSRGRVVASNQPQHF
NA,TRBJ1-2,TRBV30,12,NA,TGTGCCTGGAGTAATTCGTATAATGGCTACACCTTC,CAWSNSYNGYTF
many,TRBJ2-7,TRBV7-2,15,NA,TGTGCCAGCAGCTTAGTTTGGACAGAGAACTACGAGCAGTACTTC,CASSLVWTENYEQYF
few,TRBJ2-3,TRBV5-1,13,NA,TGCGCCAGCAGGACAGCTAGCGCAGATACGCAGTATTTT,CASRTASADTQYF